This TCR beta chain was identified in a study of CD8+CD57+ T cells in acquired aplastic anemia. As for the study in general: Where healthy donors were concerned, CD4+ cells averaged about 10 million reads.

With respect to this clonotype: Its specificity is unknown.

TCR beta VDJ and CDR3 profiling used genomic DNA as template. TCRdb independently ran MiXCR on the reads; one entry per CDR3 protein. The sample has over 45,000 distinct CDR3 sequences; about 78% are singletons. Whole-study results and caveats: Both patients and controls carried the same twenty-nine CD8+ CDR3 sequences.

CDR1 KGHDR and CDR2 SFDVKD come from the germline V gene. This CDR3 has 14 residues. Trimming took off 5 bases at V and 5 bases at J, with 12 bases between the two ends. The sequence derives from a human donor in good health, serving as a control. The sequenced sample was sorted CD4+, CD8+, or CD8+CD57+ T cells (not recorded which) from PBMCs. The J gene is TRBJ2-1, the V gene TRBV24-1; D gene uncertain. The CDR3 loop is CATSVGLIDNEQFF. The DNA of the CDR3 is TGTGCCACCAGTGTGGGTTTAATTGACAATGAGCAGTTCTTC.